This T cell receptor beta chain is from a study of shared clonotypes between healthy human individuals. The table came from immunoSEQ multiplex PCR; TCRdb's copy has only in-frame clones and leaves some out. The sample holds roughly 650,000 clones, approximately 96% seen once. The CDR3 extends over 16 amino acids. The V gene's germline CDR1 is MDHEN and CDR2 SYDVKM. Naive CD8 cells comprised CD45RO-negative, CCR7-positively selected cells, excluding terminally differentiated effector memory CD45RA+ cells. The donor cohort consisted entirely of Caucasian adults residing in Nashville, Tennessee. Material: naive CD8+ T cells sorted from blood. The sequence derives from a woman in her 30s in good health. The chain recombines TRBV28 with TRBJ2-5; 10 bases align to TRBD2. TRBJ2-7 matches the DNA end more closely, so the J call is doubtful. This CDR3 reads CASRSDTSGDSYEQYF. The CDR3 nucleotides read TGTGCCAGCAGATCAGATACTAGCGGGGATTCCTACGAGCAGTACTTC.